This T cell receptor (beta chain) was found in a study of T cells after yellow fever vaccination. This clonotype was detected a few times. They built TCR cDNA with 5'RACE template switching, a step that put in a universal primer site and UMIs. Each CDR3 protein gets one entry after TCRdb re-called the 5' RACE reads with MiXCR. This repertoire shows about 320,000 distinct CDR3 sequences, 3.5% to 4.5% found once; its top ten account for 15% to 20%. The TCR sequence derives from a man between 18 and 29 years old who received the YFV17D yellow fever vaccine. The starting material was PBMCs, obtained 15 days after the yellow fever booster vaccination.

Here the CDR3 reads CSVFGAVAGAGELFF. CDR3 DNA: TGCAGTGTTTTCGGGGCGGTAGCGGGGGCCGGGGAGCTGTTTTTT. The gene calls are TRBV20-1 and TRBJ2-2; 9 bases match TRBD2. The V gene's germline CDR1 is DFQATT and CDR2 SNEGSKA (reference sequence). Trimming removed 7 bases from V and 6 bases from J; junction bases left unmatched: 12. CDR3 length: 15 amino acids.